The source of this T cell receptor beta chain is a study of identical twins. Via MiXCR, TCRdb re-called the 5' RACE reads, giving one row per CDR3 protein. The sample includes more than 1.5 million distinct CDR3 sequences, more than 30% of them seen just once. This CDR3 has 16 amino acids. CDR1 is LNHDA, CDR2 SQIVND, per germline (reference sequence). The V and J ends lost 5 bases and 11 bases respectively, with 27 bases between them. This TCR was recovered from a newborn girl in good health. The sequencing sample was made of cord blood. The J gene is TRBJ2-5, the V gene TRBV19, with D possibly matching TRBD2 (6 bases). CDR3 sequence reads: CASSGGGTIQRVEQYF. In DNA, the CDR3 is TGTGCCAGTAGTGGAGGAGGGACCATTCAACGGGTAGAGCAGTACTTC.